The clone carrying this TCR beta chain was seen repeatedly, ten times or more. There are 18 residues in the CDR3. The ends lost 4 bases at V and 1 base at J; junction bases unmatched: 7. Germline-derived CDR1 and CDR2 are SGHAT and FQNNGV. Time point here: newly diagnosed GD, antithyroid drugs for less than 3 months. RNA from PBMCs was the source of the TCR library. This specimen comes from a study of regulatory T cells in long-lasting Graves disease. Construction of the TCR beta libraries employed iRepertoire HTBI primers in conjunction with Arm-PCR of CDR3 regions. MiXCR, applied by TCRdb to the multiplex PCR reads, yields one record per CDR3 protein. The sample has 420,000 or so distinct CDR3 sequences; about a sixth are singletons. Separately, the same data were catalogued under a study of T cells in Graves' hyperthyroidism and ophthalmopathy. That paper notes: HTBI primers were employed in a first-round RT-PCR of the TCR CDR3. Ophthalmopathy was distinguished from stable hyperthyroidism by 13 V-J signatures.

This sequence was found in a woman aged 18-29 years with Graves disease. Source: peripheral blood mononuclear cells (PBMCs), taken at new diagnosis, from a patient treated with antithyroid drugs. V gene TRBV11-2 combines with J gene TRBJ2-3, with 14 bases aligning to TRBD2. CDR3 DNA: TGTGCCAGCAGCTCGACTAGCGGGAGGGCTTTTGGCACAGATACGCAGTATTTT. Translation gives CASSSTSGRAFGTDTQYF. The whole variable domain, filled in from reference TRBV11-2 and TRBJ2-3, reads EAGVAQSPRYKIIEKRQSVAFWCNPISGHATLYWYQQILGQGPKLLIQFQNNGVVDDSQLPKDRFSAERLKGVDSTLKIQPAKLEDSAVYLCASSSTSGRAFGTDTQYFGPGTRLTVL.